This TCR beta chain was identified in a study of CD8 T cells in ankylosing spondylitis. Study-wide points: From matched ankylosing spondylitis synovial fluid, disease-linked clones were reportedly recovered at significantly enriched levels.

This clonotype was counted at least ten times. Antigen specificity is unknown. The V and J ends lost 4 bases and 7 bases respectively, with 11 bases between them. Germline V gives CDR1 SEHNR, CDR2 FQNEAQ (reference sequence). This CDR3 is built from 14 residues. TCRdb re-called the 5' RACE reads with MiXCR, one entry per CDR3 protein. This sample has 220,000 or so distinct CDR3 sequences, with about 11% found just once. V is TRBV7-9 and J is TRBJ1-6, with D possibly TRBD1 on 6 matching bases. This receptor was obtained from a male donor with ankylosing spondylitis or in good health (not recorded which). Sequenced: blood, either unsorted or a sorted T cell fraction (not recorded which). In nucleotides, the CDR3 is TGTGCCAGCAGCTCAACAGGGATGAATTCACCCCTCCACTTT. This codes for CASSSTGMNSPLHF.